This T cell receptor (beta chain) was recovered during a study of tumor and adjacent non-tumor tissue in lung cancer (dated by TCRdb to the late 2010s). Concerning the study at large: By cancer type, the cohort comprised 12 adenocarcinoma patients, a couple of squamous cell carcinoma patients and 1 small cell lung cancer patient. The roughly 15 enrolled patients, of whom 10 were men and 5 were women, were aged roughly 31 to 85 years and were diagnosed with TNM stage I to III disease. In total, sequencing yielded 125,075,908 productive TCRbeta reads, which works out to an average of about 4.2 million reads per sample. Bulk TCRbeta repertoires were compared between lung tumor tissue and matched distant non-tumor lung tissue obtained from 15 lung cancer patients. For each patient, one tumor sample and one normal lung sample were taken, giving under 35 paired specimens that underwent TCRbeta CDR3 sequencing.

Library construction relied on multiplex PCR. Sequencing was carried out with an Illumina HiSeq 2500. Following protocols modified from ARM-PCR, the researchers constructed TCRbeta libraries through three rounds of nested PCR with primers (Table S4). Before sequencing, PCR products of 200-500 bp were excised from the gel and purified with the QIAquick gel extraction kit. Per the authors' processing: Trimmomatic was used to clean the reads, FLASH merged the cleaned reads into complete CDR3 sequences, and MiTCR assigned the sequences to V(D)J germline segments. Clonal diversity was computed as the inverse Simpson's index with VDJtools. In-frame sequences lacking a premature stop codon were counted as productive reads. In-frame beta chains were kept once TCRdb had trimmed the public reads at Q25 with fastp and called clones with MiXCR. All rows with the same CDR3 protein become a single entry with the most common DNA and genes. The V and J calls and clone size come from TCRdb's table, not from the authors' own analysis. This sample gives about 80,000 distinct CDR3 sequences in total; around 70% of them show up just once. Of the sample, around 12% falls within the top ten clones.

Broad study findings and their caveats: The top 100 clones made up a significantly larger cumulative share of the repertoire in normal lung than in tumor tissue. Neither the sequencing platform nor unique molecular identifiers are mentioned in the methods. Because peripheral blood was not sequenced, blood TCRbeta repertoires in the lung cancer patients of the study were not examined. With only roughly 14 patients in the cohort, the authors noted that larger samples and more detailed clinical data are needed. TCR diversity was significantly higher in younger patients, and greater tumor TCR diversity was associated with shorter overall survival and shorter disease-free survival. TCR diversity (inverse Simpson) was significantly higher in tumor than in normal lung tissue (around 460 vs 160, P = 0.0075, Mann-Whitney U test).

This clonotype was counted once. The target of this receptor is not known. Per-nucleotide qualities are absent, and no much larger clonotype sits a single base away. Evidence from one read is weak. Bulk unsorted tissue served as the source for RNA extraction, and RNA quality was assessed using a NanoDrop ND-1000 and an Agilent 2100. All donors had newly diagnosed lung cancer, had not received prior chemotherapy, and were admitted for thoracic surgery in China between August and November 2014. Anyone who had undergone radiotherapy or chemotherapy before, or who had another cancer at the same time, was left out of the study. Surgical tissue pieces of about 1-2 cm3 were preserved in RNAlater solution and were kept at -80 degrees C until use. Trimming takes 1 base from V and 2 bases from J, and the germline ends sit 12 bases apart. The CDR3, from cysteine to phenylalanine, totals 15 residues. The read is trimmed to its CDR3 DNA, 45 bases read in frame from base 1. CDR1 is given as MNHNS and CDR2 as SASEGT, both from the germline V gene.

This TCR was sampled from a woman between 65 and 79 years old with non-small cell lung cancer. The chain was built from TRBV6-1 and TRBJ2-7, with the D gene too uncertain to name. Material: lung tumor tissue. CDR3 loop: CASSEVSRIPYEQYF. The DNA reads TGTGCCAGCAGTGAAGTGAGTAGGATCCCCTACGAGCAGTACTTC.